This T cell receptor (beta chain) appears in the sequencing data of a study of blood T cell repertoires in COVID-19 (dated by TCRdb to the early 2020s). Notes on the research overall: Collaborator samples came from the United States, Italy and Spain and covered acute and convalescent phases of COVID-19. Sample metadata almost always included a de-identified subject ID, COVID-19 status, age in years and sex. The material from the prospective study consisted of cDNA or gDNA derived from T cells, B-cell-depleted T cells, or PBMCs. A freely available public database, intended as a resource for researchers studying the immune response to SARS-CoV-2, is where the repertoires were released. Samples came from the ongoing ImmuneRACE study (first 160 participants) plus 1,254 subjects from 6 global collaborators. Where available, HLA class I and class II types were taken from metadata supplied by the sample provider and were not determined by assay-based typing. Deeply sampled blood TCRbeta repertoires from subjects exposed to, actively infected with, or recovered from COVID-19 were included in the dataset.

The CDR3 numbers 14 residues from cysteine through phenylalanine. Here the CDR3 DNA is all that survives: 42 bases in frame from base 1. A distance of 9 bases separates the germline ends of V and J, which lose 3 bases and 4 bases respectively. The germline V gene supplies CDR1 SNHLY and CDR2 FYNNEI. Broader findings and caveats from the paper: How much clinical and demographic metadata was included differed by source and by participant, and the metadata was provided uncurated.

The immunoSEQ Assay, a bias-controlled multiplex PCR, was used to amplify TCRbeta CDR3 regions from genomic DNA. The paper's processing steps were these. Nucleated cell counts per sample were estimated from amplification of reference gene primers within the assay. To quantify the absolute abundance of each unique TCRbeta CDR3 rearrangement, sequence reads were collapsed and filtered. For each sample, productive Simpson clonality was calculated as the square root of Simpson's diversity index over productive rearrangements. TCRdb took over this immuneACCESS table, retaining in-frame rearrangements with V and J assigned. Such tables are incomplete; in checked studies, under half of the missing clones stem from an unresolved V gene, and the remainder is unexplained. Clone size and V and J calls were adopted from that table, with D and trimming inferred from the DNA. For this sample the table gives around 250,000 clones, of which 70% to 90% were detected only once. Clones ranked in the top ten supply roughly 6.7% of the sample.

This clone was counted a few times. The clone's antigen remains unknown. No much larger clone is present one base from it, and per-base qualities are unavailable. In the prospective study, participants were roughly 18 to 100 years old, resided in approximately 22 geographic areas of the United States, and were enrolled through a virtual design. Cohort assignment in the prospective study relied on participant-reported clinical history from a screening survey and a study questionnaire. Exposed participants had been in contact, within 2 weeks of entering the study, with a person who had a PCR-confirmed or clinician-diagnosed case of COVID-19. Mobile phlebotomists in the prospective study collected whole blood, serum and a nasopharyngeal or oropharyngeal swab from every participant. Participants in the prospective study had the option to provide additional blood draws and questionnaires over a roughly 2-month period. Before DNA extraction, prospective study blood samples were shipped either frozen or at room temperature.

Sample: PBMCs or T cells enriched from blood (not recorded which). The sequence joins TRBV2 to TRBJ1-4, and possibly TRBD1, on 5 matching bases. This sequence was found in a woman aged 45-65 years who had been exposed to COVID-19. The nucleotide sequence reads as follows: TGTGCCAGCAGTGATAGGGGCCGTAATGAAAAACTGTTTTTT. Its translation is CASSDRGRNEKLFF.